This TCR beta chain was sequenced during a study of CD8+ T cells in alopecia areata. Following RNA extraction, reverse transcription yielded cDNA that acted as the sequencing template. The repertoire was sequenced with immunoSEQ multiplex PCR; TCRdb's copy has only in-frame clones and lacks some. Of about 99,000 clones listed, over 75% are singletons. On this clone itself: The antigen is unknown.

Study conclusions and caveats: A large proportion of expanded lesional clones were detected persisting in scalp and blood during tofacitinib.

This sample's treatment: oral pan-JAK inhibitor, 5-10 mg twice daily. V shed 6 bases, J shed 10 bases, and the junction held 13 bases outside the gene matches. The CDR3 spans 13 residues. CDR1 and CDR2 (germline): SQVTM, ANQGSEA. This TCR was recovered from a human donor with alopecia areata. The chain joins TRBV29-1 to TRBJ1-1; 8 bases align to TRBD1. Sequencing used CD8+ T cells sorted from blood, obtained at approximately week 30, from a patient treated with tofacitinib. CDR3 sequence: CSVPTTGGRTAFF. The CDR3 DNA sequence: TGCAGCGTCCCCACCACAGGGGGGAGAACAGCTTTCTTT.